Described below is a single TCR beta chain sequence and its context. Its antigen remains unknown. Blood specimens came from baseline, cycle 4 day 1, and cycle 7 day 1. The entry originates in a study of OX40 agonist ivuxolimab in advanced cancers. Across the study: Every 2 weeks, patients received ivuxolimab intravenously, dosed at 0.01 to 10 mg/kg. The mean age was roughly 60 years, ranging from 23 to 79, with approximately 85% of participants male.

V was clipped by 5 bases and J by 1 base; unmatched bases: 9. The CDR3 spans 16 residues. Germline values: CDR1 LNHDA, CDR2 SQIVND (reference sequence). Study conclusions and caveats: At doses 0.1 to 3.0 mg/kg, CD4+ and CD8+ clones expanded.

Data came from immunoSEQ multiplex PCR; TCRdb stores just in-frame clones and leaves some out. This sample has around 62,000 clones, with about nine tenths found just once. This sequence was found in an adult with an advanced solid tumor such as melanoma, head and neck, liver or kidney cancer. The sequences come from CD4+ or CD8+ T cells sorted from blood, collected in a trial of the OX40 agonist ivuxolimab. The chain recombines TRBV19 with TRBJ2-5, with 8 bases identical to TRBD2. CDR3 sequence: CASSLRGAGAQETQYF. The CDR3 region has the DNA TGTGCCAGTAGTCTCCGGGGAGCGGGGGCCCAAGAGACCCAGTACTTC.